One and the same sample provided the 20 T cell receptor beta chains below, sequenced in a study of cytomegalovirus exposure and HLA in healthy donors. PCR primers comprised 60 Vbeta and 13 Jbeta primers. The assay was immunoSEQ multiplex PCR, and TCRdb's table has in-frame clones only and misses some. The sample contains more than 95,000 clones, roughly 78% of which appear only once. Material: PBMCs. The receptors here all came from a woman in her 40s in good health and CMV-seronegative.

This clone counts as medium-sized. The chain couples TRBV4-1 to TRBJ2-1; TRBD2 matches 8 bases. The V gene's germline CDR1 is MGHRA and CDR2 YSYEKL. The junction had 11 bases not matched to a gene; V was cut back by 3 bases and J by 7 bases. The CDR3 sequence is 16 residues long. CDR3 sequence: CASSQVGTSLINEQFF. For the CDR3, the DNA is TGCGCCAGCAGCCAGGTCGGGACTAGTCTTATTAATGAGCAGTTCTTC.

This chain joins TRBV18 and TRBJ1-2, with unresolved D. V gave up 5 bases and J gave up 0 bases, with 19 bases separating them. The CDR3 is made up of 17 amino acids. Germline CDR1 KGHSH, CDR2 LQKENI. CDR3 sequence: CASSVGGPGKTNYGYTF. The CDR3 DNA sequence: TGTGCCAGCTCAGTGGGAGGGCCGGGCAAGACTAACTATGGCTACACCTTC.

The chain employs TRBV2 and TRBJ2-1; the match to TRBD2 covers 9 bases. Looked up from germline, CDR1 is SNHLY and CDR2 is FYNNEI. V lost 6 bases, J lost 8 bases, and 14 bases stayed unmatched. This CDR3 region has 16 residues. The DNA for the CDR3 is TGTGCCAGCAGGTGGCTAGCGGGACTGGCTGGCGATGAGCAGTTCTTC. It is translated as CASRWLAGLAGDEQFF.

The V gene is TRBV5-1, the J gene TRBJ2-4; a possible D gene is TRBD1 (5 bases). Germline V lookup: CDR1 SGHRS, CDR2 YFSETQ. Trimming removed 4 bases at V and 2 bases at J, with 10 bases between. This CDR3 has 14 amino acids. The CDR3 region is CASSLTVPKNIQYF. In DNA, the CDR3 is TGCGCCAGCAGCCTGACAGTTCCCAAAAACATTCAGTACTTC.

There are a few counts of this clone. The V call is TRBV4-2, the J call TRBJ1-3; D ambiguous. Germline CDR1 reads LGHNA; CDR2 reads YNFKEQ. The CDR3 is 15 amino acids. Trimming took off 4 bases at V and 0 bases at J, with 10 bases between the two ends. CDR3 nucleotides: TGTGCCAGCAGCCTTTTTAAGAGCTCTGGAAACACCATATATTTT. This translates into CASSLFKSSGNTIYF.

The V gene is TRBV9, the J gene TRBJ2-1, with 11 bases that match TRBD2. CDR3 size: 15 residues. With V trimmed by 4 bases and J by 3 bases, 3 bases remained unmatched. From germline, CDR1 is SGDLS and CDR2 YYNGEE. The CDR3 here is CASSSTSGGYNEQFF. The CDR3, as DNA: TGTGCCAGCAGCTCAACTAGCGGGGGCTACAATGAGCAGTTCTTC. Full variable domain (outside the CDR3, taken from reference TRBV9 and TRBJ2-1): DSGVTQTPKHLITATGQRVTLRCSPRSGDLSVYWYQQSLDQGLQFLIQYYNGEERAKGNILERFSAQQFPDLHSELNLSSLELGDSALYFCASSSTSGGYNEQFFGPGTRLTVL.

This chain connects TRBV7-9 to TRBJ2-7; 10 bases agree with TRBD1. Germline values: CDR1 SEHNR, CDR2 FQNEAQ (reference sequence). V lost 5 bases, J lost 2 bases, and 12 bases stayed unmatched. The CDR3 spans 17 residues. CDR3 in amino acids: CASSEDRGTRRAYEQYF. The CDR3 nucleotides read TGTGCCAGCAGCGAGGACAGGGGGACTAGGAGAGCCTACGAGCAGTACTTC.

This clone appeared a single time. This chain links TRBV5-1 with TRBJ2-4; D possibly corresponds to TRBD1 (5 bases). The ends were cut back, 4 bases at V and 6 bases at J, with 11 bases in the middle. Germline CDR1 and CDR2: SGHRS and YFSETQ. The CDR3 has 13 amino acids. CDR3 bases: TGCGCCAGCAGCCTCGACAGAACAAACATTCAGTACTTC. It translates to CASSLDRTNIQYF.

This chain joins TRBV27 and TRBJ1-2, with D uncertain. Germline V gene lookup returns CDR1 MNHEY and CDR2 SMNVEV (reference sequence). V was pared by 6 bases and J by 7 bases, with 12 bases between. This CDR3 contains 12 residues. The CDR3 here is CASRDLGSGYTF. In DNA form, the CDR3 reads TGTGCCAGCAGAGACCTCGGGTCTGGCTACACCTTC.

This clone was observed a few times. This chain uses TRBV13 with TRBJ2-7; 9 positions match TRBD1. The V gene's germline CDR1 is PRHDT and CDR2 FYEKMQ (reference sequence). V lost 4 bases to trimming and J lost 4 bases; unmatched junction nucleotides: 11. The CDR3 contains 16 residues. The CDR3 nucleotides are TGTGCCAGCAGCTCCTACGCCCCGGGACAGGGATACGAGCAGTACTTC. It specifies CASSSYAPGQGYEQYF.

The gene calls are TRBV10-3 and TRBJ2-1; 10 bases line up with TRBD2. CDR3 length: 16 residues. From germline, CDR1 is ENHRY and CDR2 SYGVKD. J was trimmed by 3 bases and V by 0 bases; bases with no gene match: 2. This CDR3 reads CAISESTSGRYNEQFF. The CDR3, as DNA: TGTGCCATCAGTGAGTCGACTAGCGGGCGCTACAATGAGCAGTTCTTC.

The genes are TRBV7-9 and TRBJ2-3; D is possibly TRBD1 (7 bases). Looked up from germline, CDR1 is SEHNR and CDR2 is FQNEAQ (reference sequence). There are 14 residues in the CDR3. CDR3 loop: CAARGALRTDTQYF. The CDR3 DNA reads TGTGCGGCCAGGGGGGCCCTACGAACAGATACGCAGTATTTT.

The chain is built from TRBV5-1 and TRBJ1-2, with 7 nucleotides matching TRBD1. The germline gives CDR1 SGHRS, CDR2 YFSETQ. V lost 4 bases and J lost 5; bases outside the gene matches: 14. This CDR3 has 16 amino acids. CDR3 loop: CASSLTGTAKGYGYTF. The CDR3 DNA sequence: TGCGCCAGCAGCCTAACCGGGACAGCTAAGGGATATGGCTACACCTTC. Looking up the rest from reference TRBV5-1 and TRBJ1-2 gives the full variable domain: KAGVTQTPRYLIKTRGQQVTLSCSPISGHRSVSWYQQTPGQGLQFLFEYFSETQRNKGNFPGRFSGRQFSNSRSEMNVSTLELGDSALYLCASSLTGTAKGYGYTFGSGTRLTVV.

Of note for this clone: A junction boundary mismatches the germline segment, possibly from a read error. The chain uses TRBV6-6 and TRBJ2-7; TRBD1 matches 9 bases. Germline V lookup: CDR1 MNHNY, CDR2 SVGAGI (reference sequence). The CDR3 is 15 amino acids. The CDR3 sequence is CAGSETGGQGYEQYF. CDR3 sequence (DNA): TGTGCCGGCAGCGAAACCGGGGGACAGGGCTACGAGCAGTACTTC.

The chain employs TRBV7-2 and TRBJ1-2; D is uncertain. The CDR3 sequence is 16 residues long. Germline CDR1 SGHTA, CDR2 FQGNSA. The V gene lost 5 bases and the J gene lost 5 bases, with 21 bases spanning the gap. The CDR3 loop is CASSPGDRGHPYGYTF. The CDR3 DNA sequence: TGTGCCAGCAGCCCAGGAGACCGGGGTCACCCTTATGGCTACACCTTC.

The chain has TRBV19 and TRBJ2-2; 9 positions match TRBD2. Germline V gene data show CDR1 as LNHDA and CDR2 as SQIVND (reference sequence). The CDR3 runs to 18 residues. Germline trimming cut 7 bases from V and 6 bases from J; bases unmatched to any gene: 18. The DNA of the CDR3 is TGTGCCAGTACCCCCCCGGCATGGGCGGGAGGGCGATCCGGGGAGCTGTTTTTT. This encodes CASTPPAWAGGRSGELFF.

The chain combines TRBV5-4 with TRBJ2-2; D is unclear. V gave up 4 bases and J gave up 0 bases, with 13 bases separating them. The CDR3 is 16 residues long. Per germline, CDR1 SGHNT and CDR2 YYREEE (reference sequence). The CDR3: CASSPIDTANTGELFF. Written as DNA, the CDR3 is TGTGCCAGCAGCCCTATTGACACCGCGAACACCGGGGAGCTGTTTTTT.

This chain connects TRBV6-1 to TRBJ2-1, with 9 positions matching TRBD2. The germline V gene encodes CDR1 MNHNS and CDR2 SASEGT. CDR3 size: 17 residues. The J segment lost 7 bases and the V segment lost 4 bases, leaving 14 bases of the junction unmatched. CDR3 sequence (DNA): TGTGCCAGCAGTGGGTCCGTGGGCGGGAGGGCCTTTAATGAGCAGTTCTTC. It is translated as CASSGSVGGRAFNEQFF.

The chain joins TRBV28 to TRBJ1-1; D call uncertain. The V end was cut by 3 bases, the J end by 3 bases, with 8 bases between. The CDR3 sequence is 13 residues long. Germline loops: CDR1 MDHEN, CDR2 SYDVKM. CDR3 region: CASSFPGYTEAFF. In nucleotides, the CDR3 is TGTGCCAGCAGTTTTCCGGGGTACACTGAAGCTTTCTTT.

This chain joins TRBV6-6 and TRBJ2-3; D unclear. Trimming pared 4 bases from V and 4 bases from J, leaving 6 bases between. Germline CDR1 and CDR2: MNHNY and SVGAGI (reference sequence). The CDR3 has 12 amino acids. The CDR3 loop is CASSSLPDTQYF. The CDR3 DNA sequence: TGTGCCAGCAGTTCTCTCCCAGATACGCAGTATTTT.